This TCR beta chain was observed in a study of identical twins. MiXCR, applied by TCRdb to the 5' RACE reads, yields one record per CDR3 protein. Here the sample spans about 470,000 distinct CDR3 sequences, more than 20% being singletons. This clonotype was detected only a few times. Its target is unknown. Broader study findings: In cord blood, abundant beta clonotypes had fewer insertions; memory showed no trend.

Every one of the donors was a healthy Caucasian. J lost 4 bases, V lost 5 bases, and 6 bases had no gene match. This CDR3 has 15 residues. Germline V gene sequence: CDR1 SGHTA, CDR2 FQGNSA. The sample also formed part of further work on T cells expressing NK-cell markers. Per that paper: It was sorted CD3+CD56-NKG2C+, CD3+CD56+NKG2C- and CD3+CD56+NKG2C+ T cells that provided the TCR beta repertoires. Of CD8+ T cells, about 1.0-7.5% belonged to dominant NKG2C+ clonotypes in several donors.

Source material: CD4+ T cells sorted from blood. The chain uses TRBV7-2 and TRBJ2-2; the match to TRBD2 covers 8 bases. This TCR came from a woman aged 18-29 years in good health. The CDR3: CASSPGTRGTGELFF. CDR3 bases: TGTGCCAGCAGCCCCGGGACTAGAGGCACCGGGGAGCTGTTTTTT.